This T cell receptor beta chain came from a study of T cell responses to AZD1222 COVID-19 vaccine. The CDR3 covers 14 residues. CDR1 and CDR2 from the germline V gene are SNHLY and FYNNEI. V lost 5 bases to trimming and J lost 4 bases, with 9 bases between them. In this sample, this clone turned up once. What it binds is not known. Libraries were prepared by immunoSEQ multiplex PCR; TCRdb keeps only in-frame clonotypes and omits some of them. The table includes 130,000 to 150,000 clones, approximately 90% detected once. Study findings and constraints: A reported finding is that nearly half of spike-specific TCRs target unmutated variant regions. Spike-specific TCR breadth and depth went up after people got two AZD1222 doses. Seropositive at baseline were only 5 or 6 AZD1222 recipients. Possibly, clonal diversity was underestimated; donors were largely white British and included more females.

The chain employs TRBV2 and TRBJ2-6; D tentatively reads TRBD1 or TRBD2 (5 bases each). The specimen comprised peripheral blood, sampled on day 0 of AZD1222 vaccination. This clonotype was obtained from an adult in good health. CDR3 loop: CASSWGSGANVLTF. The CDR3 DNA reads TGTGCCAGCAGTTGGGGGTCAGGGGCCAACGTCCTGACTTTC.